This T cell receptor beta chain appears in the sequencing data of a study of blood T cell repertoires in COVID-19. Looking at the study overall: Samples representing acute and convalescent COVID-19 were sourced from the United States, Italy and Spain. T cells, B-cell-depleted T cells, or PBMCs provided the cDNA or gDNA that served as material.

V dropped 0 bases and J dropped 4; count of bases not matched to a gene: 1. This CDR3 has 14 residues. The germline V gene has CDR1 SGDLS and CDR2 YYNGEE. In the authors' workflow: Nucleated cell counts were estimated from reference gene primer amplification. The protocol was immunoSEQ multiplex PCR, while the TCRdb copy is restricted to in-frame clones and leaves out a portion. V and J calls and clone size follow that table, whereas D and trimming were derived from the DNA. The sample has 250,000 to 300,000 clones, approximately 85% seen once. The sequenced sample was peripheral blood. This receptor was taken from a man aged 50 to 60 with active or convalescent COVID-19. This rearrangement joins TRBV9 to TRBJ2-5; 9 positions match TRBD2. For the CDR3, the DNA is TGTGCCAGCAGCGTAGAGACTAGCGGAGAGACCCAGTACTTC. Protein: CASSVETSGETQYF.